This TCR beta chain comes out of a study of CD8+CD57+ T cells in acquired aplastic anemia. In the study overall: Sorted cells (CD4+ and CD8+) yielded DNA amounts that averaged about 3.1 ug. Study results and limitations: Patients and controls had CD8+ Simpson's diversity values that were not significantly distinct. Patients and controls shared twenty-nine CD8+ CDR3 sequences, highly expressed in patients.

On this clonotype: The antigen is unknown.

For CDR3 and TCR beta VDJ profiling, genomic DNA was the template used. TCRdb analysed the reads with MiXCR anew, one entry per CDR3 protein. The sample consists of fewer than 80,000 distinct CDR3 sequences, about 70% of them appearing once. The germline CDR1 and CDR2 sequences are SGDLS and YYNGEE. V gave up 0 bases and J gave up 4 bases, with 10 bases separating them. The CDR3 contains 14 residues. Individuals selected for sequencing had exhibited CD8+CD57+ cell expansion on flow cytometry. The sequenced sample consisted of sorted CD4+, CD8+, or CD8+CD57+ T cells (not recorded which) from PBMCs. J is TRBJ1-1 and V is TRBV9; tentatively, D is TRBD1 (5 bases). The sequence derives from a human donor with aplastic anemia. The CDR3, as DNA: TGTGCCAGCAGCGTAGAGGCCGACAGCACTGAAGCTTTCTTT. It codes for CASSVEADSTEAFF. Using reference TRBV9 and TRBJ1-1 for the parts outside the CDR3, the full variable domain is DSGVTQTPKHLITATGQRVTLRCSPRSGDLSVYWYQQSLDQGLQFLIQYYNGEERAKGNILERFSAQQFPDLHSELNLSSLELGDSALYFCASSVEADSTEAFFGQGTRLTVV.